These 20 T cell receptor beta chains were sequenced from one sample in a study of cytomegalovirus exposure and HLA in healthy donors. 13 Jbeta primers and 60 Vbeta primers were used for the PCR. Generated by immunoSEQ multiplex PCR, the TCRdb table keeps only in-frame clones and is missing some. This table has 120,000 or so clones, over 75% appearing once. The sequencing sample was made of PBMCs. Receptor source: a young man in good health and CMV-seropositive.

This clone was counted once. The V call is TRBV2, the J call TRBJ2-7; D might be TRBD1 (5 bases). V was pared by 6 bases and J by 2 bases, with 14 bases between. This CDR3 is built from 14 residues. Germline lookup yields CDR1 SNHLY and CDR2 FYNNEI. CDR3 amino acids: CASRPWGSTYEQYF. In DNA form, the CDR3 reads TGTGCCAGCAGACCTTGGGGCAGCACCTACGAGCAGTACTTC.

The gene calls are TRBV20-1 and TRBJ1-1, with unresolved D. The CDR3 runs 10 residues. V was pared by 5 bases and J by 3 bases, with 4 bases between. The germline V gene encodes CDR1 DFQATT and CDR2 SNEGSKA (reference sequence). CDR3 DNA: TGCAGTGCTTCTGACACTGAAGCTTTCTTT. Protein product: CSASDTEAFF.

This clone was seen a few times. The chain links TRBV7-3 to TRBJ1-1; 7 bases match TRBD1. The CDR3 runs to 13 residues. The J segment lost 4 bases and the V segment lost 5 bases, leaving 4 bases of the junction unmatched. Germline V lookup: CDR1 SGHTA, CDR2 FQGTGA. CDR3 coding DNA: TGTGCCAGCAGCACAGGGGCTGGCACTGAAGCTTTCTTT. This gives the protein CASSTGAGTEAFF.

V gene TRBV5-6 combines with J gene TRBJ2-4; TRBD1 agrees at 11 bases. After removal of 3 bases from V and 8 bases from J, the junction contained 4 bases not matched to a gene. The germline gives CDR1 SGHDT, CDR2 YYEEEE. The CDR3 sequence is 14 residues long. Here the CDR3 DNA reads TGTGCCAGCAGCTGGGGGACAGGGGGGGACATTCAGTACTTC. Its translation is CASSWGTGGDIQYF.

The V gene is TRBV28, the J gene TRBJ2-7, with 10 bases aligning to TRBD1. The germline V gene encodes CDR1 MDHEN and CDR2 SYDVKM. CDR3 length equals 15 residues. Losses at the gene ends were 3 bases for V and 2 bases for J; bases not matched to a gene: 4. This CDR3 is CASSFSGQGAYEQYF. CDR3 sequence (DNA): TGTGCCAGCAGTTTTTCAGGACAGGGGGCCTACGAGCAGTACTTC.

The chain has TRBV7-6 and TRBJ2-1; TRBD2 matches at 15 bases. There are 17 residues in the CDR3. Germline CDR1 is SGHVS and CDR2 is FNYEAQ. J lost 4 bases, V lost 4 bases, and 5 bases had no gene match. The CDR3 is CASSWTSGGESYNEQFF. The CDR3 bases are TGTGCCAGCAGCTGGACTAGCGGGGGGGAGTCTTACAATGAGCAGTTCTTC.

The chain employs TRBV6-4 and TRBJ2-5; 9 positions agree with TRBD2. The J call may be wrong; the DNA end is better matched by TRBJ2-7. The CDR3 runs to 14 residues. Germline V gives CDR1 MRHNA, CDR2 SNTAGT. DNA of the CDR3: TGTGCCAGCAGTGAAACTAGCGGGTCCTACGAGCAGTACTTC. This codes for CASSETSGSYEQYF.

V gene TRBV13 combines with J gene TRBJ2-3, with D tentatively TRBD1 (6 bases). CDR3 length: 15 amino acids. Between the trimmed V and J ends, which lost 4 bases and 2 bases, there was a span of 13 bases. The germline V gene has CDR1 PRHDT and CDR2 FYEKMQ (reference sequence). The CDR3 DNA sequence: TGTGCCAGCAGCTCCCGACAGGATTTCACAGATACGCAGTATTTT. This encodes CASSSRQDFTDTQYF.

The rearrangement uses TRBV6-5 and TRBJ1-2; 7 bases line up with TRBD1. Germline V gene lookup returns CDR1 MNHEY and CDR2 SVGAGI. V lost 2 bases to trimming and J lost 4 bases; unmatched junction nucleotides: 4. The CDR3 spans 14 residues. CDR3 DNA: TGTGCCAGCAGTTACCGCGACAGGGTCTATGGCTACACCTTC. This translates into CASSYRDRVYGYTF.

The chain carries TRBV10-1 and TRBJ1-5; D is ambiguous. Germline loops: CDR1 WNHNN, CDR2 SYGVQD (reference sequence). This CDR3 has 15 residues. Trimming stripped 8 bases from V and 2 bases from J, with 16 bases between. In DNA form, the CDR3 reads TGCGCCAGCCCAATACGGCCGGGAGGCAATCAGCCCCAGCATTTT. It specifies CASPIRPGGNQPQHF.

The chain employs TRBV27 and TRBJ2-7; D is undetermined. The CDR3 has 13 amino acids. In germline, CDR1 is MNHEY, CDR2 SMNVEV (reference sequence). Deletions cut 2 bases from V and 6 bases from J, with 11 bases between. CDR3 residues: CASSLDPSSEQYF. As DNA, the CDR3 is TGTGCCAGCAGTTTAGACCCCTCTAGCGAGCAGTACTTC.

The chain links TRBV28 to TRBJ1-5; D not certain. Germline CDR1 MDHEN, CDR2 SYDVKM. V was cut by 3 bases and J by 5 bases, with 5 bases left in between. The CDR3 sequence is 12 residues long. This CDR3 reads CASSFVDQPQHF. The CDR3 region has the DNA TGTGCCAGCAGTTTCGTTGATCAGCCCCAGCATTTT.

The CDR3 coding sequence is TGTGCCAGCAGTTTTGGGGGACAGCCGTTAAACACCATATATTTT. This sequence encodes CASSFGGQPLNTIYF. This chain uses TRBV27 with TRBJ1-3, with 7 bases aligning to TRBD1. This CDR3 spans 15 amino acids. The trim removed 3 bases at V and 6 bases at J, leaving 8 bases unmatched. In germline, CDR1 is MNHEY, CDR2 SMNVEV (reference sequence).

The chain joins TRBV4-1 to TRBJ1-5, with TRBD1 matching 11 bases. Germline V gene sequence: CDR1 MGHRA, CDR2 YSYEKL. With V trimmed by 4 bases and J by 6 bases, 17 bases remained unmatched. This CDR3 is built from 19 residues. CDR3 region: CASSPRIGTGGGQGQPQHF. CDR3 DNA sequence: TGCGCCAGCAGCCCCCGGATCGGGACAGGGGGGGGACAAGGTCAGCCCCAGCATTTT.

This chain uses TRBV29-1 with TRBJ2-7; unclear D gene. The germline gives CDR1 SQVTM, CDR2 ANQGSEA. Between the trimmed V and J ends, which lost 0 bases and 6 bases, there was a span of 12 bases. The CDR3 covers 13 residues. CDR3 nucleotides: TGCAGCGTTGAAGATGACTTAGAATTCGAGCAGTACTTC. It codes for CSVEDDLEFEQYF.

The DNA for the CDR3 is TGCGCCAGCAGCCGGACTAGCGGGACAAACACCGGGGAGCTGTTTTTT. This codes for CASSRTSGTNTGELFF. The chain employs TRBV5-1 and TRBJ2-2; 12 bases are shared with TRBD2. Per the germline V gene, CDR1 is SGHRS and CDR2 is YFSETQ. Losses at the gene ends were 4 bases for V and 2 bases for J; bases not matched to a gene: 3. There are 16 residues in the CDR3.

The chain uses TRBV5-1 and TRBJ1-3; 7 positions match TRBD1. After removal of 4 bases from V and 2 bases from J, the junction contained 0 bases not matched to a gene. Germline-derived CDR1 and CDR2 are SGHRS and YFSETQ. CDR3 length equals 13 residues. The CDR3 DNA reads TGCGCCAGCAGCGGGACAGCTGGAAACACCATATATTTT. Protein product: CASSGTAGNTIYF. Full variable domain (outside the CDR3, taken from reference TRBV5-1 and TRBJ1-3): KAGVTQTPRYLIKTRGQQVTLSCSPISGHRSVSWYQQTPGQGLQFLFEYFSETQRNKGNFPGRFSGRQFSNSRSEMNVSTLELGDSALYLCASSGTAGNTIYFGEGSWLTVV.

As for this clone: One junction end does not reproduce the germline sequence, and a read error may be involved. The chain uses TRBV7-3 and TRBJ2-6; D possibly corresponds to TRBD1 (5 bases). This CDR3 comprises 15 residues. CDR1 and CDR2 from the germline V gene are SGHTA and FQGTGA. CDR3 sequence (DNA): TGTGCCAGCAGCTTAGGGCTCCCTGGGGCCAACGGCCTGACTTTC. It encodes CASSLGLPGANGLTF. The whole variable domain, remainder taken from reference TRBV7-3 and TRBJ2-6, is GAGVSQTPSNKVTEKGKYVELRCDPISGHTALYWYRQSLGQGPEFLIYFQGTGAADDSGLPNDRFFAVRPEGSVSTLKIQRTERGDSAVYLCASSLGLPGANGLTFGAGSRLTVL.

CDR3 loop: CASLTLEDGYGYTF. In DNA form, the CDR3 reads TGTGCCAGCTTAACTTTGGAGGACGGCTATGGCTACACCTTC. The chain has TRBV28 and TRBJ1-2; D gene ambiguous. V was clipped by 8 bases and J by 4 bases, with 17 bases between them. The CDR3 consists of 14 residues. Germline V gene sequence: CDR1 MDHEN, CDR2 SYDVKM.

The V gene is TRBV5-1, the J gene TRBJ2-2; D not resolved. V was cut by 7 bases and J by 2 bases, with 15 bases left in between. This CDR3 region has 15 residues. Germline lookup yields CDR1 SGHRS and CDR2 YFSETQ. As DNA, the CDR3 is TGCGCCAGCTCCTTCTTTGGGCCAAACACCGGGGAGCTGTTTTTT. It translates to CASSFFGPNTGELFF.